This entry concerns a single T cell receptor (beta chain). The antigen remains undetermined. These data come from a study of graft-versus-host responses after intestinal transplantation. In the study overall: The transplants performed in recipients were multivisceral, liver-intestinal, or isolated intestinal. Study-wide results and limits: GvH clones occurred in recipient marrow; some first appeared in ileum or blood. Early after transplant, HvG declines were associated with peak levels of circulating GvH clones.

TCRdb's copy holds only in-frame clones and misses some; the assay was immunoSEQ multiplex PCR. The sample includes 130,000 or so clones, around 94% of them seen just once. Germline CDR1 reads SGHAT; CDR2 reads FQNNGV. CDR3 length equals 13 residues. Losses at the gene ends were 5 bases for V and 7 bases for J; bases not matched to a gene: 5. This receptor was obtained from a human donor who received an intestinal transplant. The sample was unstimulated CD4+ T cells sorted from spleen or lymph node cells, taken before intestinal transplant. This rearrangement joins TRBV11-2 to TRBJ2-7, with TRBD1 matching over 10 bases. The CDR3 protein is CASSARDRGEQYF. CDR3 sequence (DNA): TGTGCCAGCAGCGCCCGGGACAGGGGAGAGCAGTACTTC.